This T cell receptor beta chain was recorded in a study of Ad26.COV2.S vaccination and SARS-CoV-2 variants. For the study at large: In the COV1001 trial, the donor was in the Ad26.COV2.S arm. Ad26.COV2.S, an intramuscular injection, was given once or twice 56 days apart.

The germline gives CDR1 SNHLY, CDR2 FYNNEI. The trim removed 0 bases at V and 1 base at J, leaving 4 bases unmatched. This CDR3 comprises 16 residues. On this clone: Its antigen remains unidentified.

The study's findings and limits: Substantial breadth was reportedly displayed by spike-specific CD8+ and CD4+ T cell responses after vaccination.

Documented treatment: some 20 received Ad26.COV2.S at low or high dose, single or two shots; several received placebo; per-sample allocation not given. Material that was analyzed had been drawn on day 63 after the first vaccine or placebo injection. TCRdb keeps only in-frame clones here, not all; method: immunoSEQ multiplex PCR. In the table there are 350,000 to 450,000 clones, roughly 84% of which are singletons. This sequence joins TRBV2 and TRBJ2-5, with 8 bases fitting TRBD1. The sequence came from a person aged 18-60 years who received the Ad26.COV2.S COVID-19 vaccine or a placebo. Specimen: peripheral blood, collected in a trial of Ad26.COV2.S vaccine versus placebo. Here the CDR3 DNA reads TGTGCCAGCAGTGAAGCGCAGGGGGCTCCCCAAGAGACCCAGTACTTC. This encodes CASSEAQGAPQETQYF.